Listed below are T cell receptor beta chains from one sample, sequenced in a study of breast tumors, draining lymph nodes, adjacent tissues. TCRdb re-called the multiplex PCR reads through MiXCR, storing one row per CDR3 protein. The sample carries around 19,000 distinct CDR3 sequences, approximately 32% recorded once. The specimen was breast tumor tissue. The receptors were sampled from a female donor with breast cancer. Some clones in this sample may be carry-over from other donors' samples. Both conserved end residues are trimmed from each CDR3. Fields, in order: V gene, CDR3 protein.

v_call: TRBV5-4; cdr3_aa: ASSLSRDRGHEQY
v_call: TRBV5-4; cdr3_aa: ACTGPSKTQY
v_call: TRBV20-1; cdr3_aa: SAREGAGGGRTQY
v_call: TRBV7-8; cdr3_aa: ASSSRSGAYSGNTIY
v_call: TRBV5-6; cdr3_aa: ASSFGGAYGYT
v_call: TRBV5-1; cdr3_aa: ASKGRELTDTQY
v_call: TRBV7-2; cdr3_aa: ASSFKQNTDTQY
v_call: TRBV28; cdr3_aa: ASSLAGQGSDEQY
v_call: TRBV4-1; cdr3_aa: ASSYRDRNYNEQF
v_call: TRBV7-3; cdr3_aa: ASSQGLAGDSGANVLT
v_call: TRBV19; cdr3_aa: ASSSRTATDTQY